Given below is one T cell receptor beta chain in context. The data originate from a study of T cells expressing NK-cell markers. Study-level information: The study sequenced eight donors, seven HCMV-seropositive and one seronegative.

It was by 5'RACE template switching with UMIs that TCR beta cDNA was made. Reanalyzing the 5' RACE reads, TCRdb keeps one entry per CDR3 protein, without DNA. Its table records more than 400,000 distinct CDR3 sequences. The source is a woman between 18 and 70 years old in good health. Source material: blood T cells: a sorted CD56 or NKG2C T cell subset, CD4+ or CD8+ T cells, or bulk PBMC T cells (not recorded which).

The CDR3 sequence: CASSLYGGYTGELFF. The gene calls are TRBV7-2 and TRBJ2-2; the D call from TCRdb, TRBD1, cannot be confirmed without DNA. Looked up from germline, CDR1 is SGHTA and CDR2 is FQGNSA. CDR3 length: 15 residues.